The present entry profiles one T cell receptor beta chain with its context. Its antigen is currently unknown. Germline loops: CDR1 MNHNS, CDR2 SASEGT. CDR3 size: 15 residues. V shed 3 bases and J shed 8 bases, with 14 bases lying between them. These data originate in a study of vaccination and CD4 T cells after COVID-19. Study background: Post-COVID draws followed diagnosis by a median around 100 days (range 35 to 161). Control cultures used a CEFX viral epitope pool, an HIV-1 Nef peptide pool, or no peptide.

General observations from the study: A nonsignificant rise from roughly 22 to 38 was seen in the median number of SARS-CoV-2-reactive clonotypes.

The Oncomine TCR Beta short-read assay was applied to DNA of cultured CD4+ T cells. Each CDR3 protein gets one entry after TCRdb re-called the PCR reads with MiXCR. The table lists some 10,000 distinct CDR3 sequences, roughly 25% of them singletons. Treatment: roughly 10-day PBMC culture with coronavirus spike peptide pools or control peptides (ViraFEST assay). The source of this sequence is a human donor who received a COVID-19 vaccine. Sequencing used CD4+ T cells from blood, cultured in vitro, obtained before SARS-CoV-2 vaccination. The V gene is TRBV6-1, the J gene TRBJ1-6, with D possibly TRBD1 on 5 matching bases. In DNA, the CDR3 is TGTGCCAGCAGTGACGCAGGGTTGGGACATTCACCCCTCCACTTT. It yields the protein CASSDAGLGHSPLHF.